This T cell receptor beta chain was profiled in a study of T cells in Graves' hyperthyroidism and ophthalmopathy. In germline, CDR1 is GTSNPN, CDR2 SVGIG (reference sequence). The CDR3 is 13 amino acids. The trim removed 3 bases at V and 5 bases at J, leaving 6 bases unmatched. This clonotype has a handful of counts. Hyperthyroidism, newly diagnosed and lasting under 2 months, affected patients aged 18 to 65. Uncontrolled infection, other autoimmune disease, pregnancy or lactation excluded patients. Before ophthalmopathy appeared, progressors gave blood at initial hyperthyroidism diagnosis. The source of the PBMCs was less than 12 ml of fresh peripheral blood. TCR beta CDR3 region amplification was performed from RNA transcripts. First-round RT-PCR of the TCR CDR3 relied on the HTBI primer set. TCRdb ran MiXCR on the multiplex PCR reads and lists one entry per CDR3 protein. This table holds nearly 600,000 distinct CDR3 sequences, 14% found once.

This chain links TRBV30 with TRBJ2-7; 8 nucleotides match TRBD1. The sequencing input was blood. This sequence was found in a woman aged 25 to 39 with Graves' hyperthyroidism that later progressed to Graves' ophthalmopathy. CDR3 sequence reads: CAWSGTGGDEQYF. The CDR3 bases are TGTGCCTGGAGCGGGACAGGCGGGGACGAGCAGTACTTC.